A selection of T cell receptor beta chains follows, all from one sample in a study of T cell responses to AZD1222 COVID-19 vaccine. The protocol was immunoSEQ multiplex PCR, while the TCRdb copy is restricted to in-frame clones and leaves out a portion. The data show 90,000 to 150,000 clones, with about 90% seen just once and roughly 5.4% held by the top ten. The specimen was peripheral blood, collected on day 0 of AZD1222 vaccination. The receptor set was obtained from an adult in good health. The CDR3 runs from the conserved cysteine through the conserved F or W. The D gene is left open where the match is weak. The listing skips clone size in some rows; elsewhere it reads once, few, many or a size class.

clone_size: -
v_call: TRBV19
j_call: TRBJ2-1
d_call: -
cdr3_length: 15
cdr3_nt: TGTGCCAGTAGTATAACGGGACAACCCTACAATGAGCGGTTCTTC
cdr3_aa: CASSITGQPYNERFF

clone_size: -
v_call: TRBV6-1
j_call: TRBJ2-1
d_call: TRBD2
cdr3_length: 15
cdr3_nt: TGTGCCAGCAGTGAACTAGCGGGAGGCTTTGATGAGCAGTTCTTC
cdr3_aa: CASSELAGGFDEQFF

clone_size: -
v_call: TRBV9
j_call: TRBJ1-2
d_call: -
cdr3_length: 16
cdr3_nt: TGTGCCAGCAGCGCTGAGAATAGTGGCCGGGATTTAGGCTACACCTTC
cdr3_aa: CASSAENSGRDLGYTF

clone_size: -
v_call: TRBV30
j_call: TRBJ1-5
d_call: -
cdr3_length: 15
cdr3_nt: TGTGCCTGGAGTCCGCTGGGAGGGATAAATCAGCCCCAGCATTTT
cdr3_aa: CAWSPLGGINQPQHF

clone_size: -
v_call: TRBV18
j_call: TRBJ1-1
d_call: -
cdr3_length: 14
cdr3_nt: TGTGCCAGCTCACTGGGGCAGGGGAACACTGAAGCTTTCTTT
cdr3_aa: CASSLGQGNTEAFF

clone_size: -
v_call: TRBV25-1
j_call: TRBJ1-6
d_call: -
cdr3_length: 17
cdr3_nt: TGTGCCAGCAGCGAGGCCCGGATCACCTCCTATAATTCACCCCTCCACTTT
cdr3_aa: CASSEARITSYNSPLHF

clone_size: once
v_call: TRBV30
j_call: TRBJ2-7
d_call: TRBD2
cdr3_length: 13
cdr3_nt: TGTGCCTGGAGCACACTAGCGGGAAGCGAGCAGTACTTC
cdr3_aa: CAWSTLAGSEQYF

clone_size: -
v_call: TRBV9
j_call: TRBJ2-7
d_call: -
cdr3_length: 14
cdr3_nt: TGTGCCAGCAGCGTAGAGCTAGAGGGGTACGAGCAGTACTTC
cdr3_aa: CASSVELEGYEQYF

clone_size: -
v_call: TRBV28
j_call: TRBJ1-5
d_call: -
cdr3_length: 11
cdr3_nt: TGTGCCAGCAGCTCTTCTCAGCCCCAGCATTTT
cdr3_aa: CASSSSQPQHF

clone_size: -
v_call: TRBV7-8
j_call: TRBJ1-4
d_call: TRBD1
cdr3_length: 15
cdr3_nt: TGTGCCAGCAGCTTCACAGGGGGGCGTAATGAAAAACTGTTTTTT
cdr3_aa: CASSFTGGRNEKLFF

clone_size: -
v_call: TRBV30
j_call: TRBJ1-6
d_call: -
cdr3_length: 16
cdr3_nt: TGTGCCTGGACCCTGGCACGGAGCTCCTATAATTCACCCCTCCACTTT
cdr3_aa: CAWTLARSSYNSPLHF

clone_size: -
v_call: TRBV19
j_call: TRBJ1-5
d_call: -
cdr3_length: 14
cdr3_nt: TGTGCCAGTAGTCTCAGGGGCGGGGATCAGCCCCAGCATTTT
cdr3_aa: CASSLRGGDQPQHF

clone_size: -
v_call: TRBV15
j_call: TRBJ1-1
d_call: TRBD1
cdr3_length: 14
cdr3_nt: TGTGCCACCGGTTTTGGGACAGGGGGCACTGAAGCTTTCTTT
cdr3_aa: CATGFGTGGTEAFF

clone_size: once
v_call: TRBV5-5
j_call: TRBJ1-2
d_call: -
cdr3_length: 14
cdr3_nt: TGTGCCAGCTCCTTCGGCAGTATCGACTATGGCTACACCTTC
cdr3_aa: CASSFGSIDYGYTF

clone_size: -
v_call: TRBV18
j_call: TRBJ2-3
d_call: -
cdr3_length: 12
cdr3_nt: TGTGCCAGCTCCCCCGGGGCAGATACGCAGTATTTT
cdr3_aa: CASSPGADTQYF

clone_size: -
v_call: TRBV12-3/TRBV12-4
j_call: TRBJ2-5
d_call: -
cdr3_length: 12
cdr3_nt: TGTGCCAGCAGTTTAAGTGGGGAGACCCAGTACTTC
cdr3_aa: CASSLSGETQYF

clone_size: -
v_call: TRBV20-1
j_call: TRBJ1-6
d_call: -
cdr3_length: 14
cdr3_nt: TGCAGTGCTAGTAGTGGGACAACGAATTCACCCCTCCACTTT
cdr3_aa: CSASSGTTNSPLHF

clone_size: -
v_call: TRBV24-1
j_call: TRBJ1-2
d_call: -
cdr3_length: 13
cdr3_nt: TGTGCCACCAGGGGAGGGGGACGTGATGGCTACACCTTC
cdr3_aa: CATRGGGRDGYTF

clone_size: -
v_call: TRBV29-1
j_call: TRBJ1-1
d_call: -
cdr3_length: 15
cdr3_nt: TGCAGCGTTTACGTCCTAGGGGACATGAACACTGAAGCTTTCTTT
cdr3_aa: CSVYVLGDMNTEAFF

clone_size: -
v_call: TRBV5-1
j_call: TRBJ2-7
d_call: -
cdr3_length: 16
cdr3_nt: TGCGCCAGCAGCTTGTTGCCGGGTCCCGATTCCTACGAGCAGTACTTC
cdr3_aa: CASSLLPGPDSYEQYF

clone_size: -
v_call: TRBV30
j_call: TRBJ1-5
d_call: -
cdr3_length: 13
cdr3_nt: TGTGCCTGGGGGCGAGATAGCAATCAGCCCCAGCATTTT
cdr3_aa: CAWGRDSNQPQHF

clone_size: -
v_call: TRBV5-4
j_call: TRBJ2-7
d_call: -
cdr3_length: 14
cdr3_nt: TGTGCCAGCAGCTTGGTCGCGGGTTCCTACGAGCAGTACTTC
cdr3_aa: CASSLVAGSYEQYF

clone_size: -
v_call: TRBV28
j_call: TRBJ1-2
d_call: -
cdr3_length: 18
cdr3_nt: TGTGCCAGCAGTTTAATCGGTCCGCCCGGAGCTTCTAACTATGGCTACACCTTC
cdr3_aa: CASSLIGPPGASNYGYTF

clone_size: -
v_call: TRBV2
j_call: TRBJ2-4
d_call: TRBD1
cdr3_length: 15
cdr3_nt: TGTGCCAGCAGAGTCGACAGGGGAGAAGGAAACATTCAGTACTTC
cdr3_aa: CASRVDRGEGNIQYF

clone_size: -
v_call: TRBV11-2
j_call: TRBJ2-1
d_call: -
cdr3_length: 15
cdr3_nt: TGTGCCAGCAGCTTAGATAAGGCGCAGGGACATGAGCAGTTCTTC
cdr3_aa: CASSLDKAQGHEQFF

clone_size: -
v_call: TRBV7-9
j_call: TRBJ2-7
d_call: -
cdr3_length: 11
cdr3_nt: TGTGCCAGCAGCTTAACAAACGAGCAGTACTTC
cdr3_aa: CASSLTNEQYF

clone_size: -
v_call: TRBV6-5
j_call: TRBJ1-6
d_call: TRBD1
cdr3_length: 15
cdr3_nt: TGTGCCAGCAGTCCTTCCACAGGGGGCGAGTCACCCCTCCACTTT
cdr3_aa: CASSPSTGGESPLHF

clone_size: -
v_call: TRBV7-9
j_call: TRBJ1-1
d_call: TRBD1
cdr3_length: 17
cdr3_nt: TGTGCCAGCAGCCCGCTCAGGGGGCGCTCAAAGGACACTGAAGCTTTCTTT
cdr3_aa: CASSPLRGRSKDTEAFF

clone_size: once
v_call: TRBV19
j_call: TRBJ1-5
d_call: TRBD1
cdr3_length: 15
cdr3_nt: TGTGCCAGTAGTATAGATCAGGGGGTGAGGCAGCCCCAGCATTTT
cdr3_aa: CASSIDQGVRQPQHF

clone_size: -
v_call: TRBV12-5
j_call: TRBJ2-2
d_call: -
cdr3_length: 16
cdr3_nt: TGTGCTAGTGGTTTGGTGGTGACATCGAACACCGGGGAGCTGTTTTTT
cdr3_aa: CASGLVVTSNTGELFF

clone_size: few
v_call: TRBV19
j_call: TRBJ1-5
d_call: -
cdr3_length: 14
cdr3_nt: TGTGCCAGTACTCCCGAGGGGAGGAGGCAGCCCCAGCATTTT
cdr3_aa: CASTPEGRRQPQHF

clone_size: -
v_call: TRBV6-6
j_call: TRBJ1-4
d_call: TRBD1
cdr3_length: 16
cdr3_nt: TGTGCCAGCGGTCGCGTACCCGGGACAGTGAATGAAAAACTGTTTTTT
cdr3_aa: CASGRVPGTVNEKLFF

clone_size: -
v_call: TRBV18
j_call: TRBJ1-2
d_call: -
cdr3_length: 15
cdr3_nt: TGTGCCAGCTCACCAAACAGGCCCTCTAACTATGGCTACACCTTC
cdr3_aa: CASSPNRPSNYGYTF

clone_size: -
v_call: TRBV9
j_call: TRBJ2-3
d_call: TRBD2
cdr3_length: 16
cdr3_nt: TGTGCCAGCACAGCGGGAGAACCCGTTAGCACAGATACGCAGTATTTT
cdr3_aa: CASTAGEPVSTDTQYF

clone_size: -
v_call: TRBV29-1
j_call: TRBJ2-1
d_call: -
cdr3_length: 11
cdr3_nt: TGCAGCGACGAACTTAGGAATGAGCAGTTCTTC
cdr3_aa: CSDELRNEQFF

clone_size: -
v_call: TRBV18
j_call: TRBJ1-4
d_call: -
cdr3_length: 15
cdr3_nt: TGTGCCAGCTCACCACCTTCCAGACGTAATGAAAAACTGTTTTTT
cdr3_aa: CASSPPSRRNEKLFF

clone_size: -
v_call: TRBV27
j_call: TRBJ1-4
d_call: -
cdr3_length: 15
cdr3_nt: TGTGCCAGCAGTTCCCGGGGACGGAATAATGAAAAACTGTTTTTT
cdr3_aa: CASSSRGRNNEKLFF

clone_size: -
v_call: TRBV15
j_call: TRBJ1-2
d_call: -
cdr3_length: 16
cdr3_nt: TGTGCCACCAGGCCTGACAGTTCCTACCAGAATTATGGCTACACCTTC
cdr3_aa: CATRPDSSYQNYGYTF

clone_size: -
v_call: TRBV19
j_call: TRBJ2-2
d_call: TRBD2
cdr3_length: 16
cdr3_nt: TGTGCCAGTAGTGTCACTAGCGGGAGAGGTACCGGGGAGCTGTTTTTT
cdr3_aa: CASSVTSGRGTGELFF

clone_size: -
v_call: TRBV14
j_call: TRBJ2-7
d_call: -
cdr3_length: 14
cdr3_nt: TGTGCCAGCAGCCTGACGGCGTCATCCTACGAGCAGTACTTC
cdr3_aa: CASSLTASSYEQYF

clone_size: once
v_call: TRBV7-3
j_call: TRBJ2-5
d_call: -
cdr3_length: 15
cdr3_nt: TGTGCCAGCAGTCCGGGACAAGCAATGGTTGGGACCCAGTACTTC
cdr3_aa: CASSPGQAMVGTQYF

clone_size: -
v_call: TRBV7-3
j_call: TRBJ2-2
d_call: TRBD1
cdr3_length: 15
cdr3_nt: TGTGCCAGCAGCAACCGGGACAGGGACACCGGGGAGCTGTTTTTT
cdr3_aa: CASSNRDRDTGELFF

clone_size: -
v_call: TRBV7-2
j_call: TRBJ1-2
d_call: TRBD1
cdr3_length: 13
cdr3_nt: TGTGCCAGCAGCCGACAGGGCTACTATGGCTACACCTTC
cdr3_aa: CASSRQGYYGYTF

clone_size: -
v_call: TRBV2
j_call: TRBJ1-4
d_call: TRBD1
cdr3_length: 15
cdr3_nt: TGTGCCAGCAGCGATTACCGGGACAGGCCCGAAAAACTGTTTTTT
cdr3_aa: CASSDYRDRPEKLFF

clone_size: -
v_call: TRBV5-5
j_call: TRBJ2-3
d_call: -
cdr3_length: 17
cdr3_nt: TGTGCCAGCAGCCTAGAATACTGGGGGAAGGGGACAGATACGCAGTATTTT
cdr3_aa: CASSLEYWGKGTDTQYF

clone_size: -
v_call: TRBV27
j_call: TRBJ2-7
d_call: -
cdr3_length: 11
cdr3_nt: TGTGCCAGCGAGAAAGGGGGCGAGCAGTACTTC
cdr3_aa: CASEKGGEQYF

clone_size: -
v_call: TRBV15
j_call: TRBJ1-1
d_call: -
cdr3_length: 16
cdr3_nt: TGTGCCACCAGCAGAGGGGTTAGGGGTATGAACACTGAAGCTTTCTTT
cdr3_aa: CATSRGVRGMNTEAFF

clone_size: few
v_call: TRBV2
j_call: TRBJ1-5
d_call: -
cdr3_length: 15
cdr3_nt: TGTGCCAGCACCGAGGGCAGGGTCGACAATCAGCCCCAGCATTTT
cdr3_aa: CASTEGRVDNQPQHF